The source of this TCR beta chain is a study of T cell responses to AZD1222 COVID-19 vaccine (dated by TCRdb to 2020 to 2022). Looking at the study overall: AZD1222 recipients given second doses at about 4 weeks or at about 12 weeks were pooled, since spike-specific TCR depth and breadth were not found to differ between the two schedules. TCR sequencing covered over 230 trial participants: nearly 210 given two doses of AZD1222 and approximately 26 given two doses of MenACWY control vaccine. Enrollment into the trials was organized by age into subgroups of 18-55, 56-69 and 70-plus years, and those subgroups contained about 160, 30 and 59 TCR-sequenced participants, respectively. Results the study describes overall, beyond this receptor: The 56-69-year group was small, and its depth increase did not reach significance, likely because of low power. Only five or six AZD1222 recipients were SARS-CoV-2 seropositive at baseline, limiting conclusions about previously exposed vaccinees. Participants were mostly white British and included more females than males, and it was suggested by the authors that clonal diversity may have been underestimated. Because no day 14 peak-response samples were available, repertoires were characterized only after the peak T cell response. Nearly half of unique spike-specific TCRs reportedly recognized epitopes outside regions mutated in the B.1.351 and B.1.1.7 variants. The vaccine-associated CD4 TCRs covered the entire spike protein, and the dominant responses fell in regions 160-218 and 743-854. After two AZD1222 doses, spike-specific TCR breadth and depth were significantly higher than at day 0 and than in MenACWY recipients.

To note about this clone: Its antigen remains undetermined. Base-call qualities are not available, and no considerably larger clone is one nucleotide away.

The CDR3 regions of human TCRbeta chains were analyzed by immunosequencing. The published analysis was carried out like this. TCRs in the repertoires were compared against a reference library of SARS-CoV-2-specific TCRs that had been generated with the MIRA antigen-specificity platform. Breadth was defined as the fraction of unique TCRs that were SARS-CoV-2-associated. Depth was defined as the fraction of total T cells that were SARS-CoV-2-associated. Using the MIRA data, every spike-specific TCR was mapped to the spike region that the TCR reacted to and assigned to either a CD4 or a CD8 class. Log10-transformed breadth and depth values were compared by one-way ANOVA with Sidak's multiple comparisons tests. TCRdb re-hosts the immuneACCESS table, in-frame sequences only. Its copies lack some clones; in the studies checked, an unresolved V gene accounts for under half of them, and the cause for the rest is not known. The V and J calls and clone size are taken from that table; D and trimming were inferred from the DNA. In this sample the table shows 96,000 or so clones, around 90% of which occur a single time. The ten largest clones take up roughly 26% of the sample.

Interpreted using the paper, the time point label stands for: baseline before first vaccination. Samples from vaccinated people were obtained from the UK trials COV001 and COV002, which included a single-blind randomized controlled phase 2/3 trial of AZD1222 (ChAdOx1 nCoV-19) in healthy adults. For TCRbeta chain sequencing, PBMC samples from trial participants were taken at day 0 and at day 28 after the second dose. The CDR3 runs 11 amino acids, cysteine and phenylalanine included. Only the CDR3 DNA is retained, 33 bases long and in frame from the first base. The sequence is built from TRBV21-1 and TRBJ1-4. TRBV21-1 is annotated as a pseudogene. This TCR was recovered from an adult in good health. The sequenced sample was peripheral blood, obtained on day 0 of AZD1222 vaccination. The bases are TGTGCCAGCAGCTGGGGGGGAGAACTGTTTTTT. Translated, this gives CASSWGGELFF.